The clone carrying this TCR beta chain was picked up one time. This PCR relied on a set of 60 Vbeta primers and 13 Jbeta primers. The method was immunoSEQ multiplex PCR; TCRdb's version includes in-frame clones alone and lacks a portion of them. The sample carries about 120,000 clones, 77% recorded once. V was pared by 2 bases and J by 4 bases, with 7 bases of the junction left unmatched. The germline V gene has CDR1 SGHRS and CDR2 YFSETQ. The CDR3 runs 15 residues. The data stem from a study of cytomegalovirus exposure and HLA in healthy donors. In the study overall: In a previous analysis, some 110 million unique TCR beta sequences were found from some 180 million T cells.

The V and J genes are TRBV5-1 and TRBJ2-3; 7 bases are a match to TRBD2. The clonotype comes from a human donor in good health. Material for sequencing was PBMCs. CDR3 DNA sequence: TGCGCCAGCAGCTTATTGGCAGCGGGATCAGATACGCAGTATTTT. Translated: CASSLLAAGSDTQYF.